The table lists the clone carrying this T cell receptor (beta chain) with a count of one. This specimen belongs to a study of blood T cells in healthy people across ages. Looking at the study overall: Per two T cells, template switching captured roughly one barcoded beta molecule.

This CDR3 has 17 amino acids. The germline V and J ends were trimmed by 6 bases and 0 bases, with 17 bases remaining between them. Germline V gene lookup returns CDR1 SGHTA and CDR2 FQGNSA. For the second PCR, which ran for about 7 to 12 cycles, a sample-barcoded 5' primer and a J-beta primer mix were used. TCRdb ran MiXCR on the 5' RACE reads and lists one entry per CDR3 protein. The sample yields 1 million to 1.2 million distinct CDR3 sequences, more than 30% seen once. V gene TRBV7-2 combines with J gene TRBJ2-2; D tentatively reads TRBD1 or TRBD2 (5 bases each). The clonotype originates from a man younger than 35 in good health. The sequenced sample consisted of blood. The CDR3 sequence: CASRMPIGTANTGELFF. The DNA of the CDR3 is TGTGCCAGCAGGATGCCAATCGGGACGGCGAACACCGGGGAGCTGTTTTTT.